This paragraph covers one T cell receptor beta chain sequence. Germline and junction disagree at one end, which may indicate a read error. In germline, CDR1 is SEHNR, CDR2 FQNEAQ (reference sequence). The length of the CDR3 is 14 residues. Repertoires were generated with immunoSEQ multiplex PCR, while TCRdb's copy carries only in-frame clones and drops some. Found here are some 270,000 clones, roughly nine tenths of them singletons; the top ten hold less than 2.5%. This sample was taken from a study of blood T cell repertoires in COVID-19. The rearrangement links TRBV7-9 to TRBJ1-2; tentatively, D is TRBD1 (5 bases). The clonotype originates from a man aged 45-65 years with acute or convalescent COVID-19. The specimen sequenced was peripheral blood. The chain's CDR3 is CASTLGPGGYGYTF. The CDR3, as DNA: TGTGCCAGCACCTTAGGACCGGGGGGCTATGGCTACACCTTC.